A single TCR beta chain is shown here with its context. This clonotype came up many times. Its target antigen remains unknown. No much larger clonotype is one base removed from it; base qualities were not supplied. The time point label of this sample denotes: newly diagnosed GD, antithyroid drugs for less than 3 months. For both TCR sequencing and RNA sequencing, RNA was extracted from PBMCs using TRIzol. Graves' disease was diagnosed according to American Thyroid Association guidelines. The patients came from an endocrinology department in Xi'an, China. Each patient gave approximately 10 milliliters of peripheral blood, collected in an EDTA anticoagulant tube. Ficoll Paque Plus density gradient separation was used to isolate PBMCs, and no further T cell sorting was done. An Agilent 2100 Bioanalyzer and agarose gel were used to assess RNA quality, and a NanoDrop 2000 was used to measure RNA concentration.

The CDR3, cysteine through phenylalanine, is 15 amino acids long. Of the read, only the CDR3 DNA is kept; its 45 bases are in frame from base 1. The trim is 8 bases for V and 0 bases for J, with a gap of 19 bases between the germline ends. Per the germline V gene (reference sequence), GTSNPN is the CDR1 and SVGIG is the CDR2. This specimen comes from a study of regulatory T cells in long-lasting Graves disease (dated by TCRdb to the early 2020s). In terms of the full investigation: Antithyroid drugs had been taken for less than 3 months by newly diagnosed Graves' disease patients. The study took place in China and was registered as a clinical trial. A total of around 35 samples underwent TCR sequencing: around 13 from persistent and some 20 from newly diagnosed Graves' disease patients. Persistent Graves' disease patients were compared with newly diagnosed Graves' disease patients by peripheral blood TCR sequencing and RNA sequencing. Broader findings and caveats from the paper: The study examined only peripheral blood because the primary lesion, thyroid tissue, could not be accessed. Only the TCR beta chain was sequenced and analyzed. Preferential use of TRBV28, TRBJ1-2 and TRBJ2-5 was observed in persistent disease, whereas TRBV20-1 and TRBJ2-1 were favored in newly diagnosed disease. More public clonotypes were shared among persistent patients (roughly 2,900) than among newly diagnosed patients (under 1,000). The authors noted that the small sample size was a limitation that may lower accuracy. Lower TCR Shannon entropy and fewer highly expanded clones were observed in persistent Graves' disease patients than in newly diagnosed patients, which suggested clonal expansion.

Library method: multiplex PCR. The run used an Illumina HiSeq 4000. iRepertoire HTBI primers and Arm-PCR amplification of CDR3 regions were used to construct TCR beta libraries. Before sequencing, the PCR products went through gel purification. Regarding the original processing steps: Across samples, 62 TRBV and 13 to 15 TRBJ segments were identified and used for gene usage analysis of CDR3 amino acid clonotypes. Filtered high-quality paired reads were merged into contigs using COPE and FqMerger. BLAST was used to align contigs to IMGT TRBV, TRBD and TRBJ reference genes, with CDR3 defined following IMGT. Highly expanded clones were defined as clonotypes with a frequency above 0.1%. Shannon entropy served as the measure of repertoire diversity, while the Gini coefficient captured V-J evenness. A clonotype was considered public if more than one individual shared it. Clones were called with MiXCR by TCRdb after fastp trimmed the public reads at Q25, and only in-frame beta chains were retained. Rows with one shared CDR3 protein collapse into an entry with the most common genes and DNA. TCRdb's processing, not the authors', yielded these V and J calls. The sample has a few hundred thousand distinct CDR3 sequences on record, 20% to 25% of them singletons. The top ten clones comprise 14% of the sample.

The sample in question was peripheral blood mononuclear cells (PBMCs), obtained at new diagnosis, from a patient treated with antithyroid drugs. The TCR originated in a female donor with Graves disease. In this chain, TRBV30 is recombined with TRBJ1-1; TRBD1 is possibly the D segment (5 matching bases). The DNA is TGTGCCGGGGTGGCAGGGATGGTCGTGAACACTGAAGCTTTCTTT. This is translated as CAGVAGMVVNTEAFF.